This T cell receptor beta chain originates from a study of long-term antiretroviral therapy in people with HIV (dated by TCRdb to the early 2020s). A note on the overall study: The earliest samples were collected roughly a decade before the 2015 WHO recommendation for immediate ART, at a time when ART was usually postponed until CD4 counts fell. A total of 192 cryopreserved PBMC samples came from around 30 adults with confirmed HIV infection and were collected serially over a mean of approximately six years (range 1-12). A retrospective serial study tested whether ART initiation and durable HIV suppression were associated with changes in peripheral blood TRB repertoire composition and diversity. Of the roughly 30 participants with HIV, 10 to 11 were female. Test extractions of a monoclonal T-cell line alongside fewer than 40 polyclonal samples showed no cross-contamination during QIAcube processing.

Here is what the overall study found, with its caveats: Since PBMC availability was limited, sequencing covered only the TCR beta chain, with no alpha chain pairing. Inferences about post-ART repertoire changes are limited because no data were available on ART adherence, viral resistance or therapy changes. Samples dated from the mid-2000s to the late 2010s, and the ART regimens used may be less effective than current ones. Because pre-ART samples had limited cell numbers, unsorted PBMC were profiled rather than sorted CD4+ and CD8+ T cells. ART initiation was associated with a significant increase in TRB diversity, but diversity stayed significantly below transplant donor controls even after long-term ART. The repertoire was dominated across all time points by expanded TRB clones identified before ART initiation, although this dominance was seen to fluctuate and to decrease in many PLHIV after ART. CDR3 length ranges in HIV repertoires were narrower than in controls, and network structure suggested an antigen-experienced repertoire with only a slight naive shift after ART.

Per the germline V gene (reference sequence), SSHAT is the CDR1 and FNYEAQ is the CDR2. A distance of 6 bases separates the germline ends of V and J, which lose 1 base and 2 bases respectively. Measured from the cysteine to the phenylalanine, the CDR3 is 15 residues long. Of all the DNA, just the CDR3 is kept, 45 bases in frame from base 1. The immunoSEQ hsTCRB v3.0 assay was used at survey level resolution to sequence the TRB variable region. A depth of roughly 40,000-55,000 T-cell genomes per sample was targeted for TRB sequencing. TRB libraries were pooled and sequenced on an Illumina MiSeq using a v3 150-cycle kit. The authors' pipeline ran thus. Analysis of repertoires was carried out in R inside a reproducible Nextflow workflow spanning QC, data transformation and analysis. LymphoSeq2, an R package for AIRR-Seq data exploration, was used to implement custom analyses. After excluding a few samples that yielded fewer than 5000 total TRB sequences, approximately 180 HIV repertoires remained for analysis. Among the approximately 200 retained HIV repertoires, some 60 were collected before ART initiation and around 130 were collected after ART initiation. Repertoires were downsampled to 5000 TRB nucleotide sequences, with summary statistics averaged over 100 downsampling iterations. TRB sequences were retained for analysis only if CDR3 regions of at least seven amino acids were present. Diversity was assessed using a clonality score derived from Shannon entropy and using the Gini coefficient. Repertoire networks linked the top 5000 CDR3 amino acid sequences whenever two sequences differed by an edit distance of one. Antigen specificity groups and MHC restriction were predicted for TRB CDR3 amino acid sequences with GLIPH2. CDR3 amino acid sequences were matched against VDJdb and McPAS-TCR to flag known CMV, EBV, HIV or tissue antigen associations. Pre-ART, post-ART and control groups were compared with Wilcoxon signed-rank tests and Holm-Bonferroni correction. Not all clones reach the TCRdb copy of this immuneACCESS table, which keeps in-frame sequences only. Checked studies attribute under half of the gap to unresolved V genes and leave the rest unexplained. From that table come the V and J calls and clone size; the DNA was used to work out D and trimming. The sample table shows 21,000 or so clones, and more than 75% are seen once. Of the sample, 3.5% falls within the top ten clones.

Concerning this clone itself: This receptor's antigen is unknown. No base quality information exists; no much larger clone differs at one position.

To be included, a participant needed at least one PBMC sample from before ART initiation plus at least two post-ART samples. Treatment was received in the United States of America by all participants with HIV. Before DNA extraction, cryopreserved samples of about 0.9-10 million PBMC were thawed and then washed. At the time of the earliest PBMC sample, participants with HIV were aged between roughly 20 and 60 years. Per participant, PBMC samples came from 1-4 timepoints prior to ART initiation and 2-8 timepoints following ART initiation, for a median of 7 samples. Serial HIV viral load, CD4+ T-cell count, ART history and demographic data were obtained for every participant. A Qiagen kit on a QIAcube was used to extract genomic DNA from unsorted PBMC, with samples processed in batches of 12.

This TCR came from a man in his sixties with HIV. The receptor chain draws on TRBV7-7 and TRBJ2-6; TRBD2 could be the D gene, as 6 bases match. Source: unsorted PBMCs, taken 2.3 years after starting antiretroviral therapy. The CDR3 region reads CASSLGGAGANVLTF. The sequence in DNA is TGTGCCAGCAGCTTAGGGGGGGCTGGGGCCAACGTCCTGACTTTC.